These 2 T cell receptor beta chains came from one sample sequenced in a study of CD8+CD57+ T cells in acquired aplastic anemia. The study profiled TCR beta VDJ and CDR3 using genomic DNA as template. TCRdb used MiXCR to reprocess the reads, holding one entry per CDR3 protein. This sample has a few hundred thousand distinct CDR3 sequences, with 82% found just once. Before being chosen for sequencing, patients had shown CD8+CD57+ cell expansion by flow cytometry. What was sequenced was sorted CD4+, CD8+, or CD8+CD57+ T cells (not recorded which) from PBMCs. The receptors shown here come from a human donor with aplastic anemia.

As regards this clonotype: Mismatch with germline at one junction end may stem from a read error. CDR3 nucleotides: TGTGCCAGCAGCTTAGGGGGAGGTCCCGCGAAGCAGTTT. Amino acids: CASSLGGGPAKQF. The chain couples TRBV7-2 to TRBJ2-3; TRBD2 is a possible D gene (6 bases). The CDR3 spans 13 residues. Germline CDR1 and CDR2: SGHTA and FQGNSA.

V is TRBV25-1 and J is TRBJ2-7; D unresolved. The CDR3 runs to 13 residues. The germline CDR1 and CDR2 sequences are MGHDK and SYGVNS. The V gene lost 1 base and the J gene lost 9 bases, with 13 bases spanning the gap. The DNA of the CDR3 is TGTGCCAGCAGTGAATTTGTCACAAAGACGCAGTACTTC. It specifies CASSEFVTKTQYF.